This T cell receptor (beta chain) was sequenced for a study of T cell repertoires in cytomegalovirus infection. Study overall: Indicated by public TCR beta signatures were CMV infection and matching HLA type. Study outcomes and limitations: Carriers of CMV and the relevant HLA type were discriminated by public TCR beta frequency. CMV-specific HLA-C-restricted TCR beta clonotypes dominated the ex vivo response.

TCRdb reprocessed the reads via MiXCR and lists one record per CDR3 protein. The repertoire holds 65,000 to 90,000 distinct CDR3 sequences, under 4.5% seen once, with about 20% in the top ten. This CDR3 spans 14 amino acids. Germline V gives CDR1 MNHNS, CDR2 SASEGT. The V end was cut by 1 base, the J end by 13 bases, with 14 bases between. This clonotype occurred many times. The target antigen is unknown. The clonotype originates from a human donor in good health (CMV status not recorded). Some clones in this sample may be carry-over from other donors' samples. The source material was PBMCs. This chain connects TRBV6-1 to TRBJ1-6; the D gene is possibly TRBD1 (6 bases). CDR3 protein: CASSEEQGLIPLHF. The CDR3 DNA is TGTGCCAGCAGTGAAGAGCAGGGGCTAATTCCCCTCCACTTT.